Listed here are 20 T cell receptor beta chains from one sample, sequenced in a study of beta chain features in type 1 diabetes. Study-wide results and limits: Moderate yet significant TCRB CDR3 shortening was seen in Type 1 diabetes patients in all four CD4+ subsets.

Since all of the isolated RNA was reverse transcribed, expressed TCRB transcripts were what got sequenced. Some clones are missing from TCRdb's copy, which holds only in-frame ones; the method was immunoSEQ multiplex PCR. In the table there are roughly 14,000 clones, over 55% of which are singletons. These receptors lack a known antigen. Specimen: stem cell memory CD4+ T cells from blood. The receptors derive from a woman under 30 with type 1 diabetes.

This clone was seen only a few times. The rearrangement uses TRBV29-1 and TRBJ1-3; TRBD1 agrees at 8 bases. The CDR3 has 15 amino acids. In germline, CDR1 is SQVTM, CDR2 ANQGSEA. V shed 6 bases and J 0 bases; nucleotides not matched to a gene: 7. CDR3 sequence: CSVMTGAISGNTIYF. DNA for the CDR3: TGCAGCGTGATGACAGGGGCTATCTCTGGAAACACCATATATTTT.

This chain connects TRBV30 to TRBJ2-5; 9 nucleotides agree with TRBD2. Germline V CDR1 and CDR2: GTSNPN, SVGIG (reference sequence). V lost 7 bases and J lost 5; bases outside the gene matches: 14. The CDR3 extends over 15 amino acids. CDR3 DNA: TGTGCCTTACGAGACAGACTAGCGGCAGGGGAGACCCAGTACTTC. Protein: CALRDRLAAGETQYF. Combining the CDR3 with reference TRBV30 and TRBJ2-5 gives the whole variable domain SQTIHQWPATLVQPVGSPLSLECTVEGTSNPNLYWYRQAAGRGLQLLFYSVGIGQISSEVPQNLSASRPQDRQFILSSKKLLLSDSGFYLCALRDRLAAGETQYFGPGTRLLVL.

In this sample, this clone turned up a few times. This chain uses TRBV30 with TRBJ2-2; tentative D call: TRBD1 (6 bases). In germline, CDR1 is GTSNPN, CDR2 SVGIG (reference sequence). This CDR3 spans 14 amino acids. V dropped 7 bases and J dropped 2 bases, with 14 bases sitting between them. The CDR3 loop reads CASHSDSNTGELFF. For the CDR3, the DNA is TGTGCCTCACACTCGGACAGCAACACCGGGGAGCTGTTTTTT. Full variable domain (outside the CDR3, taken from reference TRBV30 and TRBJ2-2): SQTIHQWPATLVQPVGSPLSLECTVEGTSNPNLYWYRQAAGRGLQLLFYSVGIGQISSEVPQNLSASRPQDRQFILSSKKLLLSDSGFYLCASHSDSNTGELFFGEGSRLTVL.

The J gene is TRBJ2-3, the V gene TRBV4-3; weak D call: TRBD2 (5 bases). The CDR3 sequence is 17 residues long. Germline V CDR1 and CDR2: LGHNA, YSLEER. V lost 1 base and J 2 bases, leaving 16 bases between the germline ends. The CDR3 DNA sequence: TGCGCCAGCAGCCAAGGTTCTAGCATCGGGAACACAGATACGCAGTATTTT. This gives the protein CASSQGSSIGNTDTQYF.

This chain's CDR3 is CAIRAHYDRSTEAFF. The CDR3 DNA reads as TGTGCCATCAGGGCCCACTACGACAGGAGCACTGAAGCTTTCTTT. This chain joins TRBV10-3 and TRBJ1-1; D is perhaps TRBD1 (6 bases). In germline, CDR1 is ENHRY, CDR2 SYGVKD. The length of the CDR3 is 15 residues. V was cut by 6 bases and J by 4 bases, with 18 bases left in between.

The V gene is TRBV5-1, the J gene TRBJ2-3, with 14 bases lining up with TRBD2. J gave up 0 bases and V 3 bases, and 6 bases lay outside the gene matches. The CDR3 spans 18 residues. Germline lookup yields CDR1 SGHRS and CDR2 YFSETQ. The CDR3: CASSWIGTSGSSTDTQYF. The CDR3 DNA sequence: TGCGCCAGCAGCTGGATAGGGACTAGCGGGAGCAGCACAGATACGCAGTATTTT.

The J gene is TRBJ1-2, the V gene TRBV4-3, with a weak D call TRBD1 (5 bases). From germline, CDR1 is LGHNA and CDR2 YSLEER. The CDR3 has 14 residues. Trimming shortened V by 0 bases and J by 4 bases, and 9 bases separated the two germline ends. CDR3 in amino acids: CASSQDDSVYGYTF. CDR3 in DNA: TGCGCCAGCAGCCAAGATGACAGCGTCTATGGCTACACCTTC.

Only a few counts were recorded for this clone. The rearrangement joins TRBV30 to TRBJ2-2; 7 bases are a match to TRBD2. This CDR3 comprises 13 residues. Losses at the gene ends were 4 bases for V and 5 bases for J; bases not matched to a gene: 4. Germline loops: CDR1 GTSNPN, CDR2 SVGIG (reference sequence). DNA for the CDR3: TGTGCCTGGAATCCGGGGGGAACCGGGGAGCTGTTTTTT. It yields the protein CAWNPGGTGELFF.

The chain is built from TRBV27 and TRBJ2-5; TRBD2 matches 7 bases. This CDR3 spans 15 amino acids. V dropped 4 bases and J dropped 4; count of bases not matched to a gene: 9. Germline V gene sequence: CDR1 MNHEY, CDR2 SMNVEV (reference sequence). The CDR3: CASSSTGTIIETQYF. The CDR3 coding sequence is TGTGCCAGCAGTTCCACCGGGACTATCATAGAGACCCAGTACTTC.

The chain joins TRBV10-3 to TRBJ1-2; D might be TRBD1 (6 bases). The CDR3 has 14 amino acids. V lost 2 bases, J lost 3 bases, and 10 bases lay in between. Germline assignment: CDR1 ENHRY and CDR2 SYGVKD. CDR3 amino acids: CAISEHEGDYGYTF. In nucleotides, the CDR3 is TGTGCCATCAGTGAGCATGAGGGGGACTATGGCTACACCTTC.

The J gene is TRBJ1-3, the V gene TRBV4-3; D uncertain. The V end was cut by 0 bases, the J end by 0 bases, with 12 bases between. The CDR3 contains 17 residues. From germline, CDR1 is LGHNA and CDR2 YSLEER. The CDR3 spells CASSQDSPSFSGNTIYF. The CDR3, as DNA: TGCGCCAGCAGCCAAGATAGTCCGTCCTTCTCTGGAAACACCATATATTTT.

V and J are TRBV18 and TRBJ2-1; 9 nucleotides agree with TRBD2. The CDR3 is made up of 15 amino acids. With 3 bases clipped from V and 4 bases from J, the junction kept 4 bases outside the gene matches. CDR1 and CDR2 from the germline V gene are KGHSH and LQKENI. CDR3 in DNA: TGTGCCAGCTCACCCCTAGCGGGGATTTACAATGAGCAGTTCTTC. It translates to CASSPLAGIYNEQFF. Drawing the rest from reference TRBV18 and TRBJ2-1, the complete variable domain is NAGVMQNPRHLVRRRGQEARLRCSPMKGHSHVYWYRQLPEEGLKFMVYLQKENIIDESGMPKERFSAEFPKEGPSILRIQQVVRGDSAAYFCASSPLAGIYNEQFFGPGTRLTVL.

This chain connects TRBV5-1 to TRBJ2-1; 8 positions match TRBD2. The V gene end was trimmed by 0 bases and the J gene end by 3 bases; junction bases not matched to a gene: 5. Looked up from germline, CDR1 is SGHRS and CDR2 is YFSETQ. This CDR3 region has 16 residues. The CDR3 sequence: CASSLDPAGVYNEQFF. The CDR3 nucleotides read TGCGCCAGCAGCTTGGACCCAGCGGGGGTCTACAATGAGCAGTTCTTC.

The V gene is TRBV28, the J gene TRBJ2-5; D is possibly TRBD1 (6 bases). Per the germline V gene, CDR1 is MDHEN and CDR2 is SYDVKM. The CDR3 contains 14 residues. Trimming stripped 4 bases from V and 2 bases from J, with 11 bases between. The CDR3 here is CASSSPDRQETQYF. CDR3 in DNA: TGTGCCAGCAGTTCCCCGGACAGACAAGAGACCCAGTACTTC.

This rearrangement joins TRBV19 to TRBJ1-5; D unclear. The CDR3 is 16 residues long. Trimming removed 4 bases at V and 4 bases at J, with 17 bases between. Germline assignment: CDR1 LNHDA and CDR2 SQIVND (reference sequence). The CDR3 coding sequence is TGTGCCAGTAGTAGACCCAGGTTGGGGAGAAATCAGCCCCAGCATTTT. It encodes CASSRPRLGRNQPQHF.

The rearrangement uses TRBV7-2 and TRBJ2-6; tentative D call: TRBD1 (6 bases). The CDR3 contains 16 residues. V lost 5 bases and J 7 bases, leaving 18 bases between the germline ends. Per germline, CDR1 SGHTA and CDR2 FQGNSA. The CDR3 spells CASSPLGARGANVLTF. CDR3 DNA: TGTGCCAGCAGCCCCTTGGGGGCCCGCGGAGCCAACGTCCTGACTTTC.

This clone has a handful of counts. This chain joins TRBV5-1 and TRBJ2-1, with 11 bases that match TRBD2. From germline, CDR1 is SGHRS and CDR2 YFSETQ. This CDR3 region has 15 residues. With 0 bases clipped from V and 8 bases from J, the junction kept 4 bases outside the gene matches. Written as DNA, the CDR3 is TGCGCCAGCAGCTTGGTAGCGGGAGGGCCCGATGAGCAGTTCTTC. Translation gives CASSLVAGGPDEQFF.

This clone was counted a few times. The J gene is TRBJ2-4, the V gene TRBV4-3; 12 nucleotides line up with TRBD1. The CDR3 covers 21 residues. Trimming cost V 0 bases and J 2 bases; bases outside gene matches: 14. CDR1 and CDR2 from the germline V gene are LGHNA and YSLEER. The CDR3 sequence: CASSQDPWDRGRRKTKNIQYF. CDR3 sequence (DNA): TGCGCCAGCAGCCAAGATCCCTGGGACAGGGGGCGCCGAAAAACCAAAAACATTCAGTACTTC.

The V call is TRBV2, the J call TRBJ1-4; tentative D call: TRBD1 (5 bases). This CDR3 comprises 15 residues. The germline V and J ends were trimmed by 5 bases and 0 bases, with 10 bases remaining between them. CDR1 is SNHLY, CDR2 FYNNEI, per germline. In DNA form, the CDR3 reads TGTGCCAGCAGTCGTCAGGGTGCAACTAATGAAAAACTGTTTTTT. As protein: CASSRQGATNEKLFF.

The chain uses TRBV7-9 and TRBJ1-1, with 8 bases aligning to TRBD1. Per germline, CDR1 SEHNR and CDR2 FQNEAQ (reference sequence). This CDR3 is built from 13 residues. Losses at the gene ends were 5 bases for V and 5 bases for J; bases not matched to a gene: 4. The CDR3 sequence is CASSTQGGTEAFF. The CDR3 DNA sequence: TGTGCCAGCAGCACACAGGGGGGGACTGAAGCTTTCTTT.